This TCR beta chain came from a study of tumor-infiltrating lymphocytes in primary liver carcinoma. Turning to the study itself: The cohort included men and women aged 30 to 69 years. Regarding the study as a whole: Paired tumor-adjacent and tumor-blood samples overlapped less than tumor region pairs did.

TCR beta cDNA came from approximately 0.55 ug total RNA, primed with a constant-region primer. Generation of the TCR beta libraries relied on three nested multiplex PCR rounds using slightly modified ARM-PCR. TRBV1-TRBV30 forward and Cbeta reverse primers drove the first two approximately 11-cycle rounds. TCRdb reanalysed the multiplex PCR reads using MiXCR and keeps one entry per CDR3 protein. The data show 48,000 or so distinct CDR3 sequences, over 65% seen once. Trimming left V 1 base short and J 14 bases short, with 20 bases between. Germline V lookup: CDR1 SGHDN, CDR2 FVKESK. The CDR3 runs to 14 residues. Turning to this clonotype: What it binds is not known.

For each extraction, RNA and DNA were obtained together from 20-30 mg of unsorted bulk tissue. The patients lived with chronic HBV infection and had not yet received any treatment. The V and J genes are TRBV14 and TRBJ1-2, with a possible D match to TRBD1 (5 bases). The TCR sequence derives from a man aged 35-49 years with primary liver carcinoma and hepatitis B virus infection. What was sequenced was liver tumor tissue from sampling region 3. Subset: tumor region T3, left-lateral pole. For the CDR3, the DNA is TGTGCCAGCAGCCAAGTCGGGGGTGACTATGGCCATACCTTC. Amino acid sequence: CASSQVGGDYGHTF.